This T cell receptor beta chain stems from a study of cytomegalovirus exposure and HLA in healthy donors. The study, taken as a whole, reports: Most CMV-associated TCR beta chains were later found to appear HLA-restricted. Published work reported that the classifier diagnosed cytomegalovirus status with high specificity and sensitivity.

The PCR had 60 Vbeta and 13 Jbeta primers. Using immunoSEQ multiplex PCR, the repertoire was profiled, and TCRdb retains in-frame clones only, with some absent. The sample lists 150,000 to 200,000 clones, 68% occurring once. The CDR3 is 17 amino acids. The trim removed 3 bases at V and 4 bases at J, leaving 11 bases unmatched. CDR1 and CDR2 (germline): MNHEY, SMNVEV (reference sequence). In its sample, this clone was seen a few times. What it recognizes is unknown. The donors comprised healthy bone marrow donors. The rearrangement links TRBV27 to TRBJ2-1, with 8 bases lining up with TRBD1. The sample taken for sequencing was PBMCs. This TCR was recovered from a woman aged 18-29 years in good health and CMV-seropositive. The CDR3 loop is CASSFGPAGGAYNEQFF. CDR3 nucleotides: TGTGCCAGCAGTTTTGGCCCTGCAGGGGGCGCTTACAATGAGCAGTTCTTC.